Shown below are 17 T cell receptor beta chains from a single sample sequenced in a study of molecular identifiers for immune sequencing clone quantification. TCRdb reanalysed the PCR reads using MiXCR and keeps one entry per CDR3 protein. The table lists 80,000 to 100,000 distinct CDR3 sequences, 24% of them singletons, with 0.94% in the top ten. What was sequenced was naive CD8+ T cells from blood, with Jurkat cell RNA spiked in. The subset denotes: FACS-sorted CD8+CD4-CCR7+CD45RA+ naive T cells. These TCRs come from a human donor in good health. Some libraries in this study had Jurkat cell RNA spiked in.

This chain uses TRBV28 with TRBJ1-6, with TRBD1 matching 9 bases. V lost 5 bases to trimming and J lost 7 bases; unmatched junction nucleotides: 6. CDR1 and CDR2 (germline): MDHEN, SYDVKM. This CDR3 has 15 amino acids. The CDR3 DNA is TGTGCCAGCAGTGCGTTACAGGGGGCGAATTCACCCCTCCACTTT. Amino acid sequence: CASSALQGANSPLHF. The full variable domain, in which reference TRBV28 and TRBJ1-6 provide the parts outside the CDR3, is DVKVTQSSRYLVKRTGEKVFLECVQDMDHENMFWYRQDPGLGLRLIYFSYDVKMKEKGDIPEGYSVSREKKERFSLILESASTNQTSMYLCASSALQGANSPLHFGNGTRLTVT.

This clonotype came up once. A read error may be the cause here, since a much bigger clone is one base away. The CDR3 DNA reads as TGTGCCAGCGGTTCCTTAGCCAAAAACATTCAGTACTTC. Amino acid sequence: CASGSLAKNIQYF. The genes are TRBV27 and TRBJ2-4; D unclear. Trimming shortened V by 8 bases and J by 0 bases, and 8 bases separated the two germline ends. Germline V gives CDR1 MNHEY, CDR2 SMNVEV (reference sequence). The CDR3 has 13 residues.

There are a few counts of this clonotype. The V gene is TRBV5-4, the J gene TRBJ2-7; 8 bases agree with TRBD2. The CDR3 runs 14 residues. CDR1 and CDR2 from the germline V gene are SGHNT and YYREEE (reference sequence). V lost 5 bases to trimming and J lost 0 bases; unmatched junction nucleotides: 4. CDR3 DNA sequence: TGTGCCAGCAGTCCTAGCGGGCCCTCCTACGAGCAGTACTTC. This sequence encodes CASSPSGPSYEQYF.

This clonotype was counted ten times or more. The genes are TRBV6-2 or TRBV6-3 and TRBJ2-3; TRBD2 agrees at 7 bases. The CDR3 extends over 15 amino acids. J was trimmed by 1 base and V by 2 bases; bases with no gene match: 3. CDR1 is MNHEY, CDR2 SVGEGT, per germline. The CDR3 here is CASSYVSGGTDTQYF. The CDR3 bases are TGTGCCAGCAGTTACGTCAGCGGGGGCACAGATACGCAGTATTTT.

As to this clonotype: This clone may be a read error of a much larger clone one base away. The chain employs TRBV7-9 and TRBJ2-1, with 11 bases identical to TRBD2. In germline, CDR1 is SEHNR, CDR2 FQNEAQ (reference sequence). This CDR3 has 15 amino acids. V shed 2 bases and J 6 bases; nucleotides not matched to a gene: 3. The CDR3, as DNA: TGTGCCAGCAGCTTACTAGCGGGAGGACGCAATGAGCAGTTCTTC. Its translation is CASSLLAGGRNEQFF.

This clonotype has ten or more counts. The rearrangement joins TRBV20-1 to TRBJ2-7; the D is unclear. Per germline, CDR1 DFQATT and CDR2 SNEGSKA (reference sequence). V lost 6 bases, J lost 0 bases, and 12 bases lay in between. This CDR3 comprises 13 residues. As DNA, the CDR3 is TGCAGTGCCCATGAGGTCAACTCCTACGAGCAGTACTTC. Amino acid sequence: CSAHEVNSYEQYF.

The chain employs TRBV7-9 and TRBJ2-5; TRBD1 might be the D (6 bases). Per the germline V gene, CDR1 is SEHNR and CDR2 is FQNEAQ (reference sequence). Trimming cost V 5 bases and J 5 bases, with 18 bases left between them. This CDR3 has 15 amino acids. CDR3 DNA sequence: TGTGCCAGCAGCGCCCTACAGGGACGGGACGAGACCCAGTACTTC. Encoded protein: CASSALQGRDETQYF.

This clonotype appeared many times. The gene calls are TRBV2 and TRBJ2-3; D gene ambiguous. The CDR3 has 12 amino acids. The V gene's germline CDR1 is SNHLY and CDR2 FYNNEI. Trimming took off 1 base at V and 4 bases at J, with 3 bases between the two ends. In DNA, the CDR3 is TGTGCCAGCAGTGAAGGTGCAGATACGCAGTATTTT. It specifies CASSEGADTQYF.

Comments on this clonotype: A much larger clonotype is one base distant, so this may be a read error. The chain employs TRBV30 and TRBJ2-1, with 10 bases that match TRBD1. The CDR3 spans 13 residues. Germline lookup yields CDR1 GTSNPN and CDR2 SVGIG (reference sequence). The CDR3 DNA reads TGTGACTGGAACCGACAGGGGGCGAGGGAGCAGTTCTTC. Translated: CDWNRQGAREQFF.

This clonotype was picked up many times. The genes are TRBV30 and TRBJ2-7, with 8 bases identical to TRBD1. The junction had 6 bases not matched to a gene; V was cut back by 5 bases and J by 6 bases. The CDR3 is made up of 12 amino acids. The germline CDR1 and CDR2 sequences are GTSNPN and SVGIG (reference sequence). CDR3 sequence reads: CAWSDDRGEQYF. The CDR3 DNA follows: TGTGCCTGGTCCGACGACAGGGGCGAGCAGTACTTC.

As concerns this clonotype: A clone one base away is much larger, so this may be a read error. This chain joins TRBV15 and TRBJ1-6, with 8 bases fitting TRBD1. There are 16 residues in the CDR3. Germline V gene sequence: CDR1 LNHNV, CDR2 YYDKDF (reference sequence). The CDR3 DNA follows: TGTGCCACCAGCCGGCTGTTGGGACAGGCTAATTCACCCATCCACTTT. Translating it yields CATSRLLGQANSPIHF.

Regarding this clonotype: This may come from a read error, since a much larger clone is one base off. The chain uses TRBV6-5 and TRBJ1-1; D call uncertain. V shed 11 bases and J shed 0 bases, with 13 bases lying between them. Germline CDR1 reads MNHEY; CDR2 reads SVGAGI. CDR3 length: 13 residues. The CDR3 protein is CACMPLLNTEAFF. The CDR3, as DNA: TGTGCCTGTATGCCCCTCTTGAACACTGAAGCTTTCTTT.

Concerning this clonotype itself: A much larger clone differs by one base, so this may be a read error. This chain uses TRBV7-9 with TRBJ1-4; D gene ambiguous. Germline values: CDR1 SEHNR, CDR2 FQNEAQ (reference sequence). V shed 4 bases and J shed 6 bases, with 18 bases lying between them. The CDR3 is 16 residues long. The CDR3 loop is CASSSNPTAGYEKLFF. The CDR3, as DNA: TGTGCCAGCAGCTCGAACCCAACTGCGGGATATGAAAAACTGTTTTTT.

Remarks on this clonotype: Germline and junction disagree at one end, which may indicate a read error. The rearrangement uses TRBV2 and TRBJ2-1, with D unresolved. CDR3 length: 16 residues. Per germline, CDR1 SNHLY and CDR2 FYNNEI. The CDR3 is CASSVPERSSYNKQVF. The CDR3, as DNA: TGTGCCAGCAGTGTCCCAGAAAGGAGCTCCTACAATAAGCAGGTCTTC.

As regards this clonotype: Relative to the germline gene, one junction end is altered; a read error may explain this. This chain joins TRBV19 and TRBJ1-5; D remains ambiguous. CDR3 length equals 15 residues. Germline CDR1 reads LNHDA; CDR2 reads SQIVND (reference sequence). This chain's CDR3 is CAGSIWVNSNQPQHF. CDR3 coding DNA: TGTGCCGGTAGTATTTGGGTCAATAGCAATCAGCCCCAGCATTTT.

This clonotype appeared many times. The CDR3 reads CASSIASGERQETQYF. CDR3 nucleotide sequence: TGTGCCAGCAGCATTGCTAGCGGGGAACGACAAGAGACCCAGTACTTC. This chain joins TRBV9 and TRBJ2-5; 9 bases agree with TRBD2. This CDR3 contains 16 residues. The germline CDR1 and CDR2 sequences are SGDLS and YYNGEE. The V gene end was trimmed by 4 bases and the J gene end by 2 bases; junction bases not matched to a gene: 9.

This clonotype came up many times. The chain uses TRBV4-3 and TRBJ2-3; 13 bases match TRBD2. Trimming at V came to 0 bases and at J to 3 bases, leaving 3 bases not matched to a gene. The CDR3 covers 17 residues. Germline CDR1 reads LGHNA; CDR2 reads YSLEER. The DNA for the CDR3 is TGCGCCAGCAGCCAAGATTGGACTAGCGGGAGTACAGATACGCAGTATTTT. It codes for CASSQDWTSGSTDTQYF.